The present entry profiles one T cell receptor (beta chain) with its context. The antigen it binds to is not known. No base-level quality is on record; no much larger clone is a single base apart. V loses 3 bases, J loses 6 bases, and the germline ends lie 15 bases apart. The CDR3 contains 15 residues, cysteine and phenylalanine counted. Only CDR3 DNA is held: 45 bases, read in frame from base 1. According to the germline V gene, CDR1 reads MRHNA and CDR2 reads SNTAGT. TCR sequencing with the immunoSEQ assay provided the T-cell fraction in tumor and uninvolved lung tissue. The paper's data handling went like this. To analyze survival, patients were divided into a high T-cell fraction group (upper tertile) and a low T-cell fraction group (lower two tertiles), and the two groups were compared using a log-rank test. A signed-rank test was used to check for differences in T-cell fraction between paired tumor and uninvolved lung. This is the immuneACCESS table as TCRdb keeps it, with only in-frame sequences that have V and J called. A part of the clones is gone; compared with another copy, unresolved V genes explain less than half, and the rest is unexplained. V and J calls and clone size come straight from that table; D and trimming were deduced from the DNA. Present in this sample are approximately 12,000 clones, around 68% of which were seen just once. More than 7.5% of the sample comes from the top ten.

This sample was taken from a study of tumor-infiltrating lymphocytes in localized non-small cell lung cancer (dated by TCRdb to about 2021). Study-wide context: Several histologies were represented in the cohort, which also included both smokers and never-smokers as well as patients whose samples were collected after neoadjuvant chemotherapy. A total of more than 50 patients were part of the paired comparison of immunoSEQ T-cell fraction between tumor and uninvolved lung. TCR sequencing was one of several integrated assays, alongside flow cytometry, multiplex immunofluorescence, RNA-seq, exome sequencing and proteomics, applied to the same patients. In total, the ICON cohort consisted of over a hundred surgical patients with localized non-small cell lung cancer who had their tumors resected. From each patient came resected tumor tissue plus uninvolved lung tissue from that same patient, and the uninvolved lung tissue was described as non-adjacent to the tumor.

Enrollment in ICON was initiated in 2016, and the last patient was enrolled in September 2018. In a subcohort of about 76 patients, fresh tumor and matched uninvolved tissue were collected for in-depth immune analyses, with TCR sequencing among those analyses. TCR sequencing was performed on DNA isolated from bulk tissue, without cell sorting. The research as a whole found: The TCR-derived T-cell fraction showed no difference between the flow cytometry-defined immunotypes IM1 (good prognosis) and IM2 (poor prognosis). Because different assays used different pieces of the same tissue, intratumor heterogeneity could not be separated from technical variation. Recurrence-free survival showed no association with tumor T-cell fraction from TCR sequencing (p = 0.61). TCRbeta sequencing supported higher T cell infiltration in tumors than in uninvolved lung tissue, consistent with immunofluorescence CD3 counts. Assay coverage varied across patients depending on available tissue quantity, so only a subset of the cohort had TCR sequencing.

The chain uses TRBV6-4 and TRBJ2-1; no D gene call is confident. The origin of this receptor is a human donor with non-small cell lung cancer. The source material was lung tumor tissue. The CDR3 protein sequence reads: CASSEGFEDGNEQFF. The sequenced DNA is TGTGCCAGCAGTGAAGGGTTTGAGGATGGCAATGAGCAGTTCTTC.